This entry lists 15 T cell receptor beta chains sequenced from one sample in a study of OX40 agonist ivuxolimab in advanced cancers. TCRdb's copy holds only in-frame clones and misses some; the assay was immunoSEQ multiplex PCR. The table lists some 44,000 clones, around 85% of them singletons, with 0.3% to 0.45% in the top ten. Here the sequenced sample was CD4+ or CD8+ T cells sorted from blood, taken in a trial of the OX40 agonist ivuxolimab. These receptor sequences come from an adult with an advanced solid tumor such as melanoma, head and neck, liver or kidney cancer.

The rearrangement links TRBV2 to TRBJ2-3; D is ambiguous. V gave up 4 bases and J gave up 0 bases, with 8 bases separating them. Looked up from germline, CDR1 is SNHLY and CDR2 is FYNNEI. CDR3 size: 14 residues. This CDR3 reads CASSGLVSTDTQYF. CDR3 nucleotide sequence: TGTGCCAGCAGTGGCCTTGTGAGCACAGATACGCAGTATTTT.

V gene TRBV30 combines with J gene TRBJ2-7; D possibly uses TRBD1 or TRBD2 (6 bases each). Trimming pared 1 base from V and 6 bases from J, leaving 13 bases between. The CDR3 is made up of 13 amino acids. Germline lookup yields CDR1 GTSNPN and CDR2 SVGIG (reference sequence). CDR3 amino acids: CAWSGGGQREQYF. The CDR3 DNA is TGTGCCTGGAGTGGAGGGGGGCAGCGCGAGCAGTACTTC.

Here the CDR3 DNA reads TGTGCCTGCAACGCCATACAGGGTGGTTCGACGAACGAGCAGTACTTC. Translated, it gives CACNAIQGGSTNEQYF. The chain links TRBV30 to TRBJ2-7; a possible D gene is TRBD1 (6 bases). The V gene lost 6 bases and the J gene lost 5 bases, with 26 bases spanning the gap. The CDR3 loop spans 16 amino acids. The germline V gene has CDR1 GTSNPN and CDR2 SVGIG (reference sequence).

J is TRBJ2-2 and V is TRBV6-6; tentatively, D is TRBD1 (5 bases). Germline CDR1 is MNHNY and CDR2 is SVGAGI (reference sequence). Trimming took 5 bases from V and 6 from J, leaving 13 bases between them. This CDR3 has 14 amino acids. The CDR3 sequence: CASSRGTVSGELFF. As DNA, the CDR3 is TGTGCCAGCAGTAGGGGAACAGTCTCCGGGGAGCTGTTTTTT.

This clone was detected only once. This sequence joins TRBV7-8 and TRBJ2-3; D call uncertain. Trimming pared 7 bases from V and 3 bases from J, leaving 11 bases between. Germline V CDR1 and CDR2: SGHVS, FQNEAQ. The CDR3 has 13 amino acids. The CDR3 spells CASTSSSTDTQYF. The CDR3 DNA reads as TGTGCCAGCACCTCTTCATCGACAGATACGCAGTATTTT. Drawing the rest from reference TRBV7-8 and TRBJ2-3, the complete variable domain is GAGVSQSPRYKVAKRGQDVALRCDPISGHVSLFWYQQALGQGPEFLTYFQNEAQLDKSGLPSDRFFAERPEGSVSTLKIQRTQQEDSAVYLCASTSSSTDTQYFGPGTRLTVL.

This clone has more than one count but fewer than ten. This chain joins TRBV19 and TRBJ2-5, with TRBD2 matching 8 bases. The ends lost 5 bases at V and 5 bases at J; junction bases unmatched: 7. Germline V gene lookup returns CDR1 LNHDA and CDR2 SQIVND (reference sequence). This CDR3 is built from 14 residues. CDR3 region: CASSPRTSMETQYF. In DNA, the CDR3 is TGTGCCAGTAGTCCACGGACTAGCATGGAGACCCAGTACTTC. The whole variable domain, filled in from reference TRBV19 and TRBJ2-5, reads DGGITQSPKYLFRKEGQNVTLSCEQNLNHDAMYWYRQDPGQGLRLIYYSQIVNDFQKGDIAEGYSVSREKKESFPLTVTSAQKNPTAFYLCASSPRTSMETQYFGPGTRLLVL.

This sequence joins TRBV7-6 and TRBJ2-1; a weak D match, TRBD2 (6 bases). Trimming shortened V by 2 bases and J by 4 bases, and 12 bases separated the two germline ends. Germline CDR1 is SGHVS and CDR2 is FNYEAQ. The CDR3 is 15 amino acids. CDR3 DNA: TGTGCCAGCAGCTTACCCGGGACTGCTTACAATGAGCAGTTCTTC. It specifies CASSLPGTAYNEQFF.

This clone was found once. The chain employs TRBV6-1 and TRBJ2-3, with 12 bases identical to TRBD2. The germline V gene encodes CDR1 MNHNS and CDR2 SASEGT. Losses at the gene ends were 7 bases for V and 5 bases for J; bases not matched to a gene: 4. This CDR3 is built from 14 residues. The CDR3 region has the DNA TGTGCCAGCACTGGGACTAGCGGGCGAGATACGCAGTATTTT. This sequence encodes CASTGTSGRDTQYF.

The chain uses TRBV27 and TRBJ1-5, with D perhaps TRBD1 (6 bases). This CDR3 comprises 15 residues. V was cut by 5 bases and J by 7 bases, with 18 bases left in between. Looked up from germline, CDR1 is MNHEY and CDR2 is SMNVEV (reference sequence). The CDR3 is CASSPMWGGFQPQHF. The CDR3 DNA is TGTGCCAGCAGTCCAATGTGGGGGGGCTTCCAGCCCCAGCATTTT.

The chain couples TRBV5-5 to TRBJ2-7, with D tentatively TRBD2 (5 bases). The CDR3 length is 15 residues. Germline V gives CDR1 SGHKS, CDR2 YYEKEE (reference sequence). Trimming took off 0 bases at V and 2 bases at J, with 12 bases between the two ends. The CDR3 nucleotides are TGTGCCAGCAGCTTGGATGGAGGTGGGGCCTACGAGCAGTACTTC. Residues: CASSLDGGGAYEQYF.

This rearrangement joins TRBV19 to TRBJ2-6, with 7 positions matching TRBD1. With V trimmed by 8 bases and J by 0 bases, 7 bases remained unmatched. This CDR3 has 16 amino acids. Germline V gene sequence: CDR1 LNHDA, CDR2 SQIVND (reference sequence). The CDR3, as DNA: TGTGCCAGTTCCGGGACAGCCCTCTCTGGGGCCAACGTCCTGACTTTC. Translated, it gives CASSGTALSGANVLTF.

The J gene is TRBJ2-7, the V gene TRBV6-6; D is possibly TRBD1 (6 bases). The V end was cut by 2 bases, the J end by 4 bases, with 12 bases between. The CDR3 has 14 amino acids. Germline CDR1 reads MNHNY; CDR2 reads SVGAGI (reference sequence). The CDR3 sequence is CASSYDGTTYEQYF. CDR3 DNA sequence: TGTGCCAGCAGTTACGACGGGACAACTTACGAGCAGTACTTC.

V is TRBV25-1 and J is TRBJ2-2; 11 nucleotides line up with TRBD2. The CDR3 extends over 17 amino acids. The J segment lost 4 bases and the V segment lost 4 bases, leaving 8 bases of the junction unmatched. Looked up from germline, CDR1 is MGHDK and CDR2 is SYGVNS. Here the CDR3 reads CASSGASGGRGTGELFF. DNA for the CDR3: TGTGCCAGCAGTGGGGCTAGCGGGGGGCGAGGCACCGGGGAGCTGTTTTTT.

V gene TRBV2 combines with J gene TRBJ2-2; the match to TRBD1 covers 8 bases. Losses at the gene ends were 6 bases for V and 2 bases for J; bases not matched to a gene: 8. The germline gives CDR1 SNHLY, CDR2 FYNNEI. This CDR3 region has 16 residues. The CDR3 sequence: CASRYGQGRNTGELFF. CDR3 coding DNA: TGTGCCAGCAGATACGGACAGGGCAGAAACACCGGGGAGCTGTTTTTT.

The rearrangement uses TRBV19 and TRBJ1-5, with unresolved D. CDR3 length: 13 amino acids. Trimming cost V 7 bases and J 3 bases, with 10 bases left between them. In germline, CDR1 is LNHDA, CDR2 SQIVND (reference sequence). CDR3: CASTGGNNQPQHF. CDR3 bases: TGTGCCAGTACGGGAGGGAACAATCAGCCCCAGCATTTT.